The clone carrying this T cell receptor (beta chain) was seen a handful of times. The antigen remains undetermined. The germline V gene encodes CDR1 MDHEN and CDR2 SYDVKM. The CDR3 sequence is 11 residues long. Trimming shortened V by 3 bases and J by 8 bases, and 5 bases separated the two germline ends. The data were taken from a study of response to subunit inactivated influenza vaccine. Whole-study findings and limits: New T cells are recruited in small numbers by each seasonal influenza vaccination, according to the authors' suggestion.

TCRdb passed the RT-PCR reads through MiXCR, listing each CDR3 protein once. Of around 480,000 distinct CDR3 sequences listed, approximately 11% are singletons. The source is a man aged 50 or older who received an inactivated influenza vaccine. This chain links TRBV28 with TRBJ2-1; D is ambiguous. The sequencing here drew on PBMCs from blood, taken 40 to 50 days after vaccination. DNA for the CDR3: TGTGCCAGCAGTTTTAGGTATGAGCAGTTCTTC. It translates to CASSFRYEQFF. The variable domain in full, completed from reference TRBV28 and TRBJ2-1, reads DVKVTQSSRYLVKRTGEKVFLECVQDMDHENMFWYRQDPGLGLRLIYFSYDVKMKEKGDIPEGYSVSREKKERFSLILESASTNQTSMYLCASSFRYEQFFGPGTRLTVL.